Listed below are T cell receptor beta chains from one sample, sequenced in a study of OX40 agonist ivuxolimab in advanced cancers. The assay was immunoSEQ multiplex PCR, and TCRdb's table has in-frame clones only and misses some. The sample lists tens of thousands of clones, about 85% occurring once. The sample consisted of CD4+ or CD8+ T cells sorted from blood, taken in a trial of the OX40 agonist ivuxolimab. All receptors derive from an adult with an advanced solid tumor such as melanoma, head and neck, liver or kidney cancer. CDR3s include the opening cysteine and the closing phenylalanine or tryptophan. The D gene is left open where the match is weak. Only part of the rows carry a size: once, few, many, or a class if the clone is expanded.

>TRBV19|NA|NA|TRBJ1-5
CASSIMGWSNQPQHF
TGTGCCAGTAGTATAATGGGTTGGAGCAATCAGCCCCAGCATTTT
>TRBV5-4|TRBD2|NA|TRBJ2-3
CASSSGTSGGRGTDTQYF
TGTGCCAGCAGCTCCGGGACTAGCGGGGGGAGGGGCACAGATACGCAGTATTTT
>TRBV6-1|NA|NA|TRBJ1-3
CASSEFMGKSGNTIYF
TGTGCCAGCAGTGAATTTATGGGAAAGTCTGGAAACACCATATATTTT
>TRBV5-1|NA|NA|TRBJ1-4
CASSFGRAATNEKLFF
TGCGCCAGCAGCTTTGGCAGGGCGGCAACTAATGAAAAACTGTTTTTT
>TRBV2|NA|NA|TRBJ1-3
CASKLRGNTIYF
TGTGCCAGCAAGTTACGGGGAAACACCATATATTTT
>TRBV10-2|NA|NA|TRBJ2-1
CASSNTFDEQFF
TGCGCCAGCAGTAATACTTTCGATGAGCAGTTCTTC
>TRBV7-9|NA|NA|TRBJ1-2
CASSPGLNYGYTF
TGTGCCAGCAGTCCAGGTCTAAACTATGGCTACACCTTC
>TRBV10-3|TRBD1|NA|TRBJ2-3
CAISELKGQGERRRTDTQYF
TGTGCCATCAGTGAGCTAAAGGGACAGGGGGAACGCCGACGCACAGATACGCAGTATTTT
>TRBV27|TRBD1|NA|TRBJ2-2
CASAGTGDRGELFF
TGTGCCAGCGCCGGGACAGGGGACCGAGGGGAGCTGTTTTTT
>TRBV7-2|TRBD2|NA|TRBJ2-2
CASSSVVRTSGFPGELFF
TGTGCCAGCAGCTCCGTCGTTCGGACTAGCGGCTTCCCCGGGGAGCTGTTTTTT
>TRBV5-6|TRBD2|NA|TRBJ2-7
CASSFPSGSSYEQYF
TGTGCCAGCAGCTTTCCTAGCGGCTCATCCTACGAGCAGTACTTC
>TRBV6-6|NA|NA|TRBJ2-4
CASSYFPGGGKNIQYF
TGTGCCAGCAGTTACTTCCCGGGGGGCGGCAAAAACATTCAGTACTTC
>TRBV19|NA|NA|TRBJ2-7
CASLLSYEQYF
TGTGCCAGTCTCTTATCCTACGAGCAGTACTTC
>TRBV5-1|NA|NA|TRBJ2-5
CASSLDVRETQYF
TGCGCCAGCAGCCTGGACGTACGGGAGACCCAGTACTTC
>TRBV30|NA|few|TRBJ1-1
CAWSRAGMNTEAFF
TGTGCCTGGAGTAGGGCAGGAATGAACACTGAAGCTTTCTTT
>TRBV14|TRBD1|NA|TRBJ1-3
CASSRQGFRNTIYF
TGTGCCAGCAGTCGACAGGGGTTTAGGAACACCATATATTTT
>TRBV7-9|TRBD1|NA|TRBJ1-5
CASSTDRANQPQHF
TGTGCCAGCAGCACGGACAGGGCGAATCAGCCCCAGCATTTT
>TRBV4-3|NA|NA|TRBJ2-7
CASSQEQGPPHEQYF
TGCGCCAGCAGCCAAGAACAGGGCCCACCCCACGAGCAGTACTTC
>TRBV7-6|TRBD2|NA|TRBJ2-7
CASSLGLAGGYEQYF
TGTGCCAGCAGCTTGGGACTAGCGGGGGGCTACGAGCAGTACTTC
>TRBV4-2|NA|NA|TRBJ2-3
CASSQEAGRGTDTQYF
TGTGCCAGCAGCCAAGAGGCGGGGCGGGGCACAGATACGCAGTATTTT
>TRBV15|NA|NA|TRBJ2-7
CATSATLGRHEQYF
TGTGCCACCAGCGCTACACTCGGGCGGCACGAGCAGTACTTC
>TRBV7-2|NA|once|TRBJ1-6
CASSEKIRAGENSPLHF
TGTGCCAGCAGCGAAAAAATAAGGGCAGGGGAGAATTCACCCCTCCACTTT
>TRBV23-1|NA|NA|TRBJ2-1
CAYHRVSRRYSPEQFF
TGCGCCTACCATCGGGTATCTAGACGTTATTCACCTGAGCAGTTCTTC
>TRBV7-9|NA|once|TRBJ2-7
CASSLPGGGYEQYF
TGTGCCAGCAGCCTCCCTGGGGGAGGCTACGAGCAGTACTTC
>TRBV6-4|NA|NA|TRBJ2-2
CASSQEWGGELFF
TGTGCCAGCAGCCAGGAGTGGGGCGGGGAGCTGTTTTTT
>TRBV6-5|TRBD2|NA|TRBJ2-5
CASSYGRTGGSGTQYF
TGTGCCAGCAGTTACGGGCGGACGGGGGGATCGGGGACCCAGTACTTC
>TRBV6-5|NA|NA|TRBJ2-2
CASSYLATRTGELFF
TGTGCCAGCAGTTACCTGGCTACCCGTACCGGGGAGCTGTTTTTT
>TRBV15|NA|few|TRBJ2-7
CATSRDMAAVEQYF
TGTGCCACCAGCAGAGATATGGCAGCCGTTGAGCAGTACTTC
>TRBV6-1|NA|NA|TRBJ1-6
CASRTTGLGSPLHF
TGTGCCAGCAGGACCACAGGGTTGGGTTCACCCCTCCACTTT
>TRBV2|NA|NA|TRBJ1-1
CASSIRVTMNTEAFF
TGTGCCAGCAGTATCAGGGTCACTATGAACACTGAAGCTTTCTTT
>TRBV19|NA|NA|TRBJ1-4
CASTWGARGPEKLFF
TGTGCCAGTACTTGGGGGGCGAGGGGTCCGGAAAAACTGTTTTTT
>TRBV9|NA|once|TRBJ2-7
CASLQGEQYF
TGTGCCAGCCTGCAGGGAGAGCAGTACTTC
>TRBV6-1|TRBD2|NA|TRBJ2-5
CASSGPGLAQPGETQYF
TGTGCCAGCAGTGGACCGGGACTAGCCCAACCCGGAGAGACCCAGTACTTC
>TRBV6-1|NA|NA|TRBJ1-5
CASSDTGFQPQHF
TGTGCCAGCAGTGATACGGGATTTCAGCCCCAGCATTTT
>TRBV7-6|NA|NA|TRBJ2-7
CASSSSWTGEQYF
TGTGCCAGCAGCTCCAGTTGGACGGGAGAGCAGTACTTC
>TRBV7-2|TRBD2|NA|TRBJ2-5
CASSFGLAGSGTQYF
TGTGCCAGCAGCTTCGGCCTAGCGGGGTCCGGGACCCAGTACTTC
>TRBV10-3|NA|NA|TRBJ2-5
CAISDDRFGETQYF
TGTGCCATCAGCGATGACAGGTTTGGGGAGACCCAGTACTTC
>TRBV20-1|TRBD1|NA|TRBJ2-7
CSAQTGREQYF
TGCAGTGCCCAGACAGGGCGCGAGCAGTACTTC
>TRBV7-6|NA|NA|TRBJ1-1
CASSLARYSEAFF
TGTGCCAGCAGCTTAGCGCGGTACAGTGAAGCTTTCTTT
>TRBV27|TRBD1|NA|TRBJ2-7
CASSGKGAREQYF
TGTGCCAGCAGTGGGAAGGGGGCTCGGGAGCAGTACTTC
>TRBV4-2|NA|NA|TRBJ2-7
CASSQDRGRAVEF
TGTGCCAGCAGCCAAGATAGGGGGAGGGCAGTAGAGTTC
>TRBV6-5|NA|NA|TRBJ1-1
CASRRRTNTEAFF
TGTGCCAGCAGACGCAGAACGAACACTGAAGCTTTCTTT
>TRBV5-4|NA|NA|TRBJ1-1
CASSQSVGRNTEAFF
TGTGCCAGCAGCCAATCGGTCGGTAGGAACACTGAAGCTTTCTTT
>TRBV6-5|NA|NA|TRBJ2-7
CASSYGGLGYEQYF
TGTGCCAGCAGTTACGGAGGGTTAGGCTACGAGCAGTACTTC
>TRBV18|NA|few|TRBJ2-3
CASSPRWDPSTDTQYF
TGTGCCAGCTCACCACGGTGGGACCCCAGCACAGATACGCAGTATTTT
>TRBV6-5|TRBD1|NA|TRBJ2-1
CASRDRDREVNEQFF
TGTGCCAGCAGGGACCGGGACAGGGAGGTAAATGAGCAGTTCTTC
>TRBV6-5|TRBD1|once|TRBJ2-1
CASSPQGAGEQFF
TGTGCCAGCAGTCCACAGGGGGCGGGAGAGCAGTTCTTC
>TRBV19|TRBD1|NA|TRBJ2-1
CASSTGTGGKNEQFF
TGTGCCAGTAGCACCGGGACAGGGGGTAAGAATGAGCAGTTCTTC
>TRBV7-3|NA|few|TRBJ2-3
CASSETFRGTDTQYF
TGTGCCAGCAGCGAGACTTTCCGCGGCACAGATACGCAGTATTTT
>TRBV30|NA|NA|TRBJ1-1
CAWSVLGAGGAFF
TGTGCCTGGAGTGTACTCGGGGCAGGTGGAGCTTTCTTT
>TRBV18|TRBD1|NA|TRBJ1-2
CASSPPGTGGNYGYTF
TGTGCCAGCTCACCACCAGGGACAGGGGGCAACTATGGCTACACCTTC
>TRBV19|NA|few|TRBJ1-2
CASQFSAGSSRGYTF
TGTGCCAGTCAGTTCTCGGCAGGGAGTTCTCGGGGCTACACCTTC
>TRBV10-3|NA|NA|TRBJ2-7
CAISLHPSSYEQYF
TGTGCCATTTCCCTCCATCCGAGCTCCTACGAGCAGTACTTC
>TRBV7-9|NA|NA|TRBJ2-7
CASSLGQGRKVYEQYF
TGTGCCAGCAGCTTAGGCCAGGGGAGGAAAGTCTACGAGCAGTACTTC
>TRBV18|NA|NA|TRBJ2-7
CASSRDKGSYEQYF
TGTGCCAGCTCCCGGGATAAAGGCTCCTACGAGCAGTACTTC
>TRBV18|NA|NA|TRBJ1-4
CASSPLRDANNEKLFF
TGTGCCAGCTCACCCCTTAGGGACGCGAATAATGAAAAACTGTTTTTT
>TRBV9|TRBD2|NA|TRBJ2-3
CASSVAPGLAGGRTDTQYF
TGTGCCAGCAGCGTTGCACCGGGACTAGCGGGGGGTCGCACAGATACGCAGTATTTT
>TRBV5-4|NA|NA|TRBJ2-5
CASSKGTDGGETQYF
TGTGCCAGCAGCAAAGGGACCGACGGGGGTGAGACCCAGTACTTC
>TRBV6-1|NA|once|TRBJ1-3
CASSLWTVSGNTIYF
TGTGCCAGCAGTCTTTGGACAGTCTCTGGAAACACCATATATTTT